This T cell receptor (beta chain) emerged from a study of shared T cell receptors in the human thymus. Sequencing was performed with immunoSEQ multiplex PCR; in TCRdb, only in-frame clones are kept and a portion is missing. The data show hundreds of thousands of clones, around 87% seen once. V trimming: 4 bases; J trimming: 0 bases; junction bases outside the gene matches: 11. The CDR3 sequence is 17 residues long. Germline V CDR1 and CDR2: SGHNT, YYREEE (reference sequence). These data are also associated with another study on human thymus T cells.

The TCR comes from a boy in the first two years of life with a congenital heart defect. The sample comprised thymocytes. The genes are TRBV5-4 and TRBJ2-3, with TRBD1 matching over 7 bases. In DNA, the CDR3 is TGTGCCAGCAGCCTCCCCGGGACAGCGAAAAGCACAGATACGCAGTATTTT. This translates into CASSLPGTAKSTDTQYF. Full variable domain (outside the CDR3, taken from reference TRBV5-4 and TRBJ2-3): ETGVTQSPTHLIKTRGQQVTLRCSSQSGHNTVSWYQQALGQGPQFIFQYYREEENGRGNFPPRFSGLQFPNYSSELNVNALELDDSALYLCASSLPGTAKSTDTQYFGPGTRLTVL.